The 26 T cell receptor beta chains presented below share a single source sample, sequenced in a study of blood T cell repertoires in COVID-19. The data were produced by immunoSEQ multiplex PCR, yet TCRdb's version contains in-frame clones alone and is incomplete. The table has approximately 140,000 clones, around four fifths seen once. The material sequenced was PBMCs or T cells enriched from blood (not recorded which). These receptors came from a woman aged 50 to 60 with acute COVID-19.

The CDR3 nucleotides read TGTGCCAGCAGCAAAGCGCTCCAGGACAGTCTTGACTGCTCTGGAAACACCATATATTTT. This gives the protein CASSKALQDSLDCSGNTIYF. V and J are TRBV21-1 and TRBJ1-3; TRBD1, the D gene given by the table, was not confirmed from the DNA. TRBV21-1 is noted as a pseudogene. CDR3 size: 20 residues.

The chain carries TRBV19 and TRBJ2-7, with TRBD1 as a possible D gene (6 bases). Germline-derived CDR1 and CDR2 are LNHDA and SQIVND (reference sequence). The CDR3 contains 12 residues. Deletions cut 5 bases from V and 4 bases from J, with 9 bases between. CDR3 coding DNA: TGTGCCAGTAGTGGACAGAAGTACGAGCAGTACTTC. This gives the protein CASSGQKYEQYF.

This clone has only one observation. The chain links TRBV2 to TRBJ1-1; D might be TRBD1 (6 bases). CDR1 and CDR2 from the germline V gene are SNHLY and FYNNEI. CDR3 length: 13 amino acids. Trimming shortened V by 4 bases and J by 5 bases, and 11 bases separated the two germline ends. Here the CDR3 reads CASSGQGKTEAFF. CDR3 DNA sequence: TGTGCCAGCAGTGGGCAGGGGAAGACTGAAGCTTTCTTT. Looking up the rest from reference TRBV2 and TRBJ1-1 gives the full variable domain: EPEVTQTPSHQVTQMGQEVILRCVPISNHLYFYWYRQILGQKVEFLVSFYNNEISEKSEIFDDQFSVERPDGSNFTLKIRSTKLEDSAMYFCASSGQGKTEAFFGQGTRLTVV.

The rearrangement joins TRBV5-1 to TRBJ2-1; TRBD2 matches at 7 bases. Germline trimming cut 4 bases from V and 5 bases from J; bases unmatched to any gene: 12. Germline V gene sequence: CDR1 SGHRS, CDR2 YFSETQ. The CDR3 extends over 16 amino acids. The DNA of the CDR3 is TGCGCCAGCAGCAATCGGGCGGGAGCGTCTAACAATGAGCAGTTCTTC. This gives the protein CASSNRAGASNNEQFF. The variable domain in full, with the rest retrieved from reference TRBV5-1 and TRBJ2-1, is KAGVTQTPRYLIKTRGQQVTLSCSPISGHRSVSWYQQTPGQGLQFLFEYFSETQRNKGNFPGRFSGRQFSNSRSEMNVSTLELGDSALYLCASSNRAGASNNEQFFGPGTRLTVL.

CDR3 sequence: CASTRGGGGKTQYF. Here the CDR3 DNA reads TGTGCCAGCACACGTGGGGGGGGCGGAAAGACCCAGTACTTC. The V gene is TRBV7-2, the J gene TRBJ2-5; tentatively, D is TRBD2 (7 bases). CDR3 length equals 14 residues. In germline, CDR1 is SGHTA, CDR2 FQGNSA. The V gene lost 7 bases and the J gene lost 6 bases, with 18 bases spanning the gap.

This clone came up a few times. The rearrangement joins TRBV29-1 to TRBJ2-2, with 7 bases identical to TRBD1. Per the germline V gene, CDR1 is SQVTM and CDR2 is ANQGSEA. Trimming at V came to 1 base and at J to 1 base, leaving 0 bases not matched to a gene. The CDR3 has 14 residues. The CDR3: CSVEGTGNTGELFF. CDR3 nucleotides: TGCAGCGTTGAAGGGACAGGGAACACCGGGGAGCTGTTTTTT.

V is TRBV7-2 and J is TRBJ2-2; 10 bases agree with TRBD1. The V gene end was trimmed by 5 bases and the J gene end by 6 bases; junction bases not matched to a gene: 9. CDR1 and CDR2 (germline): SGHTA, FQGNSA. CDR3 length: 16 residues. CDR3 sequence reads: CASSPQTGGISGELFF. The CDR3 DNA is TGTGCCAGCAGCCCGCAGACAGGGGGCATTTCCGGGGAGCTGTTTTTT.

The V gene is TRBV7-3, the J gene TRBJ2-5, with 11 bases matching TRBD1. J gave up 4 bases and V 6 bases, and 7 bases lay outside the gene matches. CDR1 is SGHTA and CDR2 is FQGTGA in the germline V gene. The CDR3 contains 15 residues. DNA of the CDR3: TGTGCCAGCAGACTTGGACAGGGGGCTGGAGAGACCCAGTACTTC. As protein: CASRLGQGAGETQYF.

The V call is TRBV14, the J call TRBJ1-2; D perhaps matches TRBD1 (6 bases). The CDR3 runs to 15 residues. V dropped 0 bases and J dropped 3 bases, with 11 bases sitting between them. Germline loops: CDR1 SGHDN, CDR2 FVKESK. CDR3 loop: CASSQDGQLYYGYTF. The CDR3 region has the DNA TGTGCCAGCAGCCAAGATGGACAGCTCTACTATGGCTACACCTTC. The whole variable domain, filled in from reference TRBV14 and TRBJ1-2, reads EAGVTQFPSHSVIEKGQTVTLRCDPISGHDNLYWYRRVMGKEIKFLLHFVKESKQDESGMPNNRFLAERTGGTYSTLKVQPAELEDSGVYFCASSQDGQLYYGYTFGSGTRLTVV.

The CDR3 sequence: CASSNAGQRAYGYTF. The CDR3 DNA is TGTGCCAGCAGCAACGCGGGACAGAGAGCCTATGGCTACACCTTC. The chain employs TRBV6-5 and TRBJ1-2, with 7 bases that match TRBD1. The length of the CDR3 is 15 residues. From germline, CDR1 is MNHEY and CDR2 SVGAGI. The trim removed 6 bases at V and 4 bases at J, leaving 11 bases unmatched.

This clone showed up just once. This rearrangement joins TRBV6-5 to TRBJ2-5, with D perhaps matching TRBD1 (5 bases). CDR3 size: 15 residues. Between the trimmed V and J ends, which lost 4 bases and 2 bases, there was a span of 14 bases. Germline CDR1 MNHEY, CDR2 SVGAGI. The CDR3 loop is CASSSRDSRQETQYF. The CDR3 bases are TGTGCCAGCAGTTCCCGAGACAGTCGGCAAGAGACCCAGTACTTC.

The chain links TRBV2 to TRBJ2-5, with TRBD1 matching over 8 bases. The CDR3 runs 15 residues. CDR1 and CDR2 from the germline V gene are SNHLY and FYNNEI. Trimming removed 7 bases from V and 5 bases from J; junction bases left unmatched: 12. DNA for the CDR3: TGTGCCAGCAACAGACAGGGGAACCCGGGGGAGACCCAGTACTTC. This codes for CASNRQGNPGETQYF.

The DNA of the CDR3 is TGTGCCAGCAGAGGGGACAGCACCCATGAAGCTTTCTTT. Encoded protein: CASRGDSTHEAFF. This rearrangement joins TRBV12-3 or TRBV12-4 to TRBJ1-1, with TRBD1 matching 7 bases. The CDR3 is made up of 13 amino acids. The junction had 8 bases not matched to a gene; V was cut back by 6 bases and J by 7 bases.

The rearrangement links TRBV6-5 to TRBJ2-7; perhaps TRBD2 as D (6 bases). Germline values: CDR1 MNHEY, CDR2 SVGAGI. The V and J ends lost 7 bases and 3 bases respectively, with 13 bases between them. The CDR3 length is 13 residues. As DNA, the CDR3 is TGTGCCAGCACTCCGGGACTCGACTACGAGCAGTACTTC. Its translation is CASTPGLDYEQYF.

This chain uses TRBV19 with TRBJ1-5; D remains unclear. Germline assignment: CDR1 LNHDA and CDR2 SQIVND (reference sequence). The ends were cut back, 2 bases at V and 4 bases at J, with 15 bases in the middle. This CDR3 region has 16 residues. The CDR3 DNA sequence: TGTGCCAGTAGTATAAGGATCGGGGAACGGAATCAGCCCCAGCATTTT. The encoded protein is CASSIRIGERNQPQHF.

This clone was counted a few times. The V gene is TRBV30, the J gene TRBJ1-1, with a weak D call TRBD1 (5 bases). The CDR3 sequence is 12 residues long. Per the germline V gene, CDR1 is GTSNPN and CDR2 is SVGIG (reference sequence). V was clipped by 3 bases and J by 4 bases, with 9 bases between them. CDR3 sequence reads: CAWRGGGTEAFF. CDR3 nucleotides: TGTGCCTGGAGGGGGGGAGGCACTGAAGCTTTCTTT.

The V and J genes are TRBV9 and TRBJ2-1; TRBD2 aligns across 8 bases. CDR1 is SGDLS and CDR2 is YYNGEE in the germline V gene. V was clipped by 3 bases and J by 3 bases; unmatched bases: 11. The CDR3 loop spans 17 amino acids. CDR3 protein: CASSGTSGSNNYNEQFF. The CDR3, as DNA: TGTGCCAGCAGCGGGACGAGCGGGAGTAACAACTACAATGAGCAGTTCTTC.

The chain has TRBV10-2 and TRBJ1-3, with a weak D call TRBD1 (5 bases). Trimming shortened V by 6 bases and J by 0 bases, and 15 bases separated the two germline ends. Per germline, CDR1 WSHSY and CDR2 SAAADI. The length of the CDR3 is 16 residues. CDR3 residues: CASRDPTGSSGNTIYF. In DNA form, the CDR3 reads TGCGCCAGCAGGGACCCCACAGGAAGCTCTGGAAACACCATATATTTT.

The V gene is TRBV7-3, the J gene TRBJ2-1; 9 nucleotides line up with TRBD1. The CDR3 has 15 residues. Trimming took 4 bases from V and 4 from J; bases not matched to a gene: 5. Germline V lookup: CDR1 SGHTA, CDR2 FQGTGA. The CDR3: CASSSRDRDYNEQFF. CDR3 bases: TGTGCCAGCAGCTCCCGGGACAGGGATTACAATGAGCAGTTCTTC. Using reference TRBV7-3 and TRBJ2-1 for the parts outside the CDR3, the full variable domain is GAGVSQTPSNKVTEKGKYVELRCDPISGHTALYWYRQSLGQGPEFLIYFQGTGAADDSGLPNDRFFAVRPEGSVSTLKIQRTERGDSAVYLCASSSRDRDYNEQFFGPGTRLTVL.

The chain carries TRBV7-6 and TRBJ1-3, with D uncertain. The V gene lost 0 bases and the J gene lost 0 bases, with 9 bases spanning the gap. Germline CDR1 reads SGHVS; CDR2 reads FNYEAQ. This CDR3 region has 16 residues. This CDR3 reads CASSLATYSSGNTIYF. In nucleotides, the CDR3 is TGTGCCAGCAGCTTAGCCACTTATAGCTCTGGAAACACCATATATTTT.

The rearrangement uses TRBV19 and TRBJ2-7; D is unclear. This CDR3 is built from 17 residues. The V and J ends lost 5 bases and 3 bases respectively, with 23 bases between them. The V gene's germline CDR1 is LNHDA and CDR2 SQIVND (reference sequence). The CDR3 spells CASSPYPDPFQDYEQYF. The CDR3 DNA is TGTGCCAGTAGTCCCTACCCAGACCCCTTCCAGGACTACGAGCAGTACTTC.

The V gene is TRBV3-1 (or the pseudogene TRBV3-2), the J gene TRBJ2-7; D gene ambiguous. In germline, CDR1 is LGHDT, CDR2 YNNKEL (reference sequence). V shed 2 bases and J shed 3 bases, with 11 bases lying between them. The CDR3 loop spans 14 amino acids. DNA of the CDR3: TGTGCCAGCAGCCAACAGGAACTTCTCTACGAGCAGTACTTC. It translates to CASSQQELLYEQYF.

The V gene is TRBV11-2, the J gene TRBJ2-1; 7 bases align to TRBD2. The CDR3 has 16 amino acids. V dropped 5 bases and J dropped 10; count of bases not matched to a gene: 17. Per germline, CDR1 SGHAT and CDR2 FQNNGV. CDR3 nucleotides: TGTGCCAGCAGCAACAGAAGAGCGGGACGGGCTGGGGAGCAGTTCTTC. This encodes CASSNRRAGRAGEQFF.

The rearrangement uses TRBV4-1 and TRBJ2-5; TRBD1 matches at 9 bases. The trim removed 6 bases at V and 5 bases at J, leaving 10 bases unmatched. Germline CDR1 reads MGHRA; CDR2 reads YSYEKL. The CDR3 length is 15 residues. The CDR3 reads CASSRDREGMETQYF. The CDR3 DNA sequence: TGCGCCAGCAGTCGGGACAGGGAGGGTATGGAGACCCAGTACTTC.

This rearrangement joins TRBV24-1 to TRBJ2-1; tentative D call: TRBD2 (5 bases). From germline, CDR1 is KGHDR and CDR2 SFDVKD. This CDR3 region has 17 residues. The V and J ends lost 4 bases and 1 base respectively, with 16 bases between them. The CDR3 region has the DNA TGTGCCACCAGTGACTCGACCGGGAACGTATCCTACAATGAGCAGTTCTTC. Its protein is CATSDSTGNVSYNEQFF.

This chain joins TRBV3-1 (or the pseudogene TRBV3-2) and TRBJ2-3, with a tentative D call TRBD1 (6 bases). The CDR3 runs 16 residues. V lost 4 bases and J lost 0, with 14 bases in between. Germline V gives CDR1 LGHDT, CDR2 YNNKEL (reference sequence). The CDR3, as DNA: TGTGCCAGCAGCCCGGACAGATCGAGCAGCACAGATACGCAGTATTTT. This gives the protein CASSPDRSSSTDTQYF.